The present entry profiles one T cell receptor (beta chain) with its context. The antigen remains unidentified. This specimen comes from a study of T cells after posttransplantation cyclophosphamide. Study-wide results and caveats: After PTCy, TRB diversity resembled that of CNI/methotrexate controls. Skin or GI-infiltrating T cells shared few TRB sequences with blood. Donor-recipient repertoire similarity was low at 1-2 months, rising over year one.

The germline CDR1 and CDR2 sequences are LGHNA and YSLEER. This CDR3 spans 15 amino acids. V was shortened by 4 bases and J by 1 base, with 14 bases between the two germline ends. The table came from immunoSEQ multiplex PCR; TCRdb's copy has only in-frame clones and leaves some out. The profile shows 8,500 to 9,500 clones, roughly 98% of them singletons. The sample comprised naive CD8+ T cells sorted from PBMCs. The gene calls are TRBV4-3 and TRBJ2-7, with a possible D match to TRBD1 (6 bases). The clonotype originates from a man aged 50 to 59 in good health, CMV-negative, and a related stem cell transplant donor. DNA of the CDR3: TGCGCCAGCAGCCTGCACAGGGTGGAATCCTACGAGCAGTACTTC. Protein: CASSLHRVESYEQYF.